This note documents a single T cell receptor beta chain sequence. Its antigen is unidentified. V was shortened by 3 bases and J by 6 bases, with 10 bases between the two germline ends. Germline V gives CDR1 DFQATT, CDR2 SNEGSKA (reference sequence). The CDR3 extends over 12 amino acids. TCRdb recomputed calls from the RT-PCR reads with MiXCR, one row per CDR3 protein. Of 550,000 to 650,000 distinct CDR3 sequences detected, 10% to 15% appear once; the ten largest clones hold about 10%. These data belong to a study of response to subunit inactivated influenza vaccine. Study findings and constraints: Authors suggested few new T cells are recruited by each seasonal influenza vaccination.

Sample: PBMCs from blood, taken on the day of vaccination. This receptor was identified in a man aged 50 to 59 who received an inactivated influenza vaccine. J is TRBJ2-3 and V is TRBV20-1; D is unclear. CDR3 amino acids: CSARSEADTQYF. The CDR3 region has the DNA TGCAGTGCTAGGAGTGAGGCGGATACGCAGTATTTT.